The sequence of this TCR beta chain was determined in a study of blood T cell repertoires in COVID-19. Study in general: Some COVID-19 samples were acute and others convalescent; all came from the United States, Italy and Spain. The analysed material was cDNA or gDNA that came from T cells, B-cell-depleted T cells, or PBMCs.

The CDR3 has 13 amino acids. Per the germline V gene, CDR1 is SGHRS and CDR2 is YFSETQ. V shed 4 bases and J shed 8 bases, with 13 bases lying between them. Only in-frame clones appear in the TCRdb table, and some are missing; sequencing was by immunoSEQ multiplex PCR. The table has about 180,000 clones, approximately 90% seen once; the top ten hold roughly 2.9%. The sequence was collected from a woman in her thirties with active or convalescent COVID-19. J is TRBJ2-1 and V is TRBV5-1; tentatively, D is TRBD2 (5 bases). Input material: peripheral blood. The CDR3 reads CASSPEGLYEQFF. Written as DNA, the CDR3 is TGCGCCAGCAGCCCCGAGGGATTGTATGAGCAGTTCTTC.